Listed here are 21 T cell receptor beta chains from one sample, sequenced in a study of cytomegalovirus exposure and HLA in healthy donors. The PCR contained 60 Vbeta and 13 Jbeta primers. Measured with immunoSEQ multiplex PCR; TCRdb has only the in-frame clones, and not every one. The sample contains 110,000 or so clones, about 70% of which appear only once. Sequences were obtained from PBMCs. The origin of the receptors is a human donor in good health.

V and J are TRBV7-9 and TRBJ1-5; D is possibly TRBD1 (6 bases). Trimming left V 6 bases short and J 7 bases short, with 10 bases between. The germline V gene has CDR1 SEHNR and CDR2 FQNEAQ (reference sequence). The CDR3 sequence is 12 residues long. The CDR3 loop reads CASSRGGQPQHF. As DNA, the CDR3 is TGTGCCAGCAGTCGGGGGGGCCAGCCCCAGCATTTT.

The chain couples TRBV7-9 to TRBJ1-2, with D possibly TRBD1 on 5 matching bases. CDR3 size: 19 residues. Germline CDR1 is SEHNR and CDR2 is FQNEAQ (reference sequence). Trimming pared 1 base from V and 6 bases from J, leaving 27 bases between. In DNA, the CDR3 is TGTGCCAGCAGCTTAGATTTATTGGCCAGAGTAAGGGGAACAAATGGCTACACCTTC. This encodes CASSLDLLARVRGTNGYTF. The full variable domain, rest sourced from reference TRBV7-9 and TRBJ1-2, is DTGVSQNPRHKITKRGQNVTFRCDPISEHNRLYWYRQTLGQGPEFLTYFQNEAQLEKSRLLSDRFSAERPKGSFSTLEIQRTEQGDSAMYLCASSLDLLARVRGTNGYTFGSGTRLTVV.

The CDR3 DNA reads as TGTGCCTGGAGTGTAGGGGCCAGGACCGCAGATACGCAGTATTTT. Translation gives CAWSVGARTADTQYF. V is TRBV30 and J is TRBJ2-3, with TRBD1 as a possible D gene (5 bases). Deletions cut 0 bases from V and 4 bases from J, with 14 bases between. CDR1 and CDR2 (germline): GTSNPN, SVGIG (reference sequence). CDR3 size: 15 residues.

The chain has TRBV9 and TRBJ1-1; weak D call: TRBD1 (5 bases). V was pared by 0 bases and J by 11 bases, with 11 bases between. The CDR3 runs 12 residues. Germline CDR1 SGDLS, CDR2 YYNGEE. In nucleotides, the CDR3 is TGTGCCAGCAGCGTAGAGGAAAAGGGGGCTTTCTTT. Its protein is CASSVEEKGAFF.

V gene TRBV7-2 combines with J gene TRBJ1-2; D may be TRBD1 (6 bases). The CDR3 runs 13 residues. CDR1 is SGHTA, CDR2 FQGNSA, per germline. V gave up 5 bases and J gave up 2 bases, with 9 bases separating them. CDR3 residues: CASSGQTNYGYTF. The CDR3 DNA sequence: TGTGCCAGCAGCGGACAGACAAACTATGGCTACACCTTC. Variable domain in full (rest from reference TRBV7-2 and TRBJ1-2): GAGVSQSPSNKVTEKGKDVELRCDPISGHTALYWYRQSLGQGLEFLIYFQGNSAPDKSGLPSDRFSAERTGGSVSTLTIQRTQQEDSAVYLCASSGQTNYGYTFGSGTRLTVV.

The gene calls are TRBV6-5 and TRBJ1-3; possible D gene TRBD1, 5 bases. The CDR3 runs 15 residues. Germline CDR1 is MNHEY and CDR2 is SVGAGI. V shed 6 bases and J shed 0 bases, with 12 bases lying between them. CDR3 protein: CASRQDLRSGNTIYF. The CDR3 coding sequence is TGTGCCAGCAGACAGGACCTTCGCTCTGGAAACACCATATATTTT.

The gene calls are TRBV28 and TRBJ2-1, with TRBD1 identical over 8 bases. The CDR3 loop spans 16 amino acids. Looked up from germline, CDR1 is MDHEN and CDR2 is SYDVKM. V was pared by 5 bases and J by 7 bases, with 13 bases of the junction left unmatched. CDR3 amino acids: CASSGDRTGWYNEQFF. The CDR3 region has the DNA TGTGCCAGCAGTGGAGACAGGACAGGGTGGTATAATGAGCAGTTCTTC.

V gene TRBV29-1 combines with J gene TRBJ2-1, with 10 bases identical to TRBD1. The CDR3 contains 12 residues. Germline V gene lookup returns CDR1 SQVTM and CDR2 ANQGSEA. With 7 bases clipped from V and 7 bases from J, the junction kept 4 bases outside the gene matches. DNA for the CDR3: TGCAGCGGTCCGGGACAGGGGAATGAGCAGTTCTTC. It codes for CSGPGQGNEQFF.

CDR3 sequence: CATSRRDRPGSGNTIYF. Here the CDR3 DNA reads TGTGCCACCAGCAGACGTGACAGGCCCGGCTCTGGAAACACCATATATTTT. The chain employs TRBV15 and TRBJ1-3; D may be TRBD1 (6 bases). There are 17 residues in the CDR3. The germline V and J ends were trimmed by 2 bases and 0 bases, with 14 bases remaining between them. Germline V gives CDR1 LNHNV, CDR2 YYDKDF (reference sequence).

J is TRBJ2-5 and V is TRBV19, with 7 bases aligning to TRBD1. The CDR3 consists of 13 residues. Germline values: CDR1 LNHDA, CDR2 SQIVND (reference sequence). With 4 bases clipped from V and 7 bases from J, the junction kept 6 bases outside the gene matches. The CDR3 loop is CASSKDRDRTQYF. CDR3 DNA sequence: TGTGCCAGTAGTAAAGACAGGGATCGGACCCAGTACTTC. The full variable domain, with the rest looked up from reference TRBV19 and TRBJ2-5, is DGGITQSPKYLFRKEGQNVTLSCEQNLNHDAMYWYRQDPGQGLRLIYYSQIVNDFQKGDIAEGYSVSREKKESFPLTVTSAQKNPTAFYLCASSKDRDRTQYFGPGTRLLVL.

This clone has just a few counts. The chain has TRBV30 and TRBJ1-4, with TRBD1 matching over 8 bases. Trimming removed 2 bases from V and 8 bases from J; junction bases left unmatched: 10. The CDR3 contains 15 residues. CDR1 is GTSNPN and CDR2 is SVGIG in the germline V gene (reference sequence). In nucleotides, the CDR3 is TGTGCCTGGAGTTCAGGGGGCTTTAGCGGCGAAAAACTGTTTTTT. Protein product: CAWSSGGFSGEKLFF.

The chain is built from TRBV5-1 and TRBJ2-7; the match to TRBD2 covers 12 bases. From germline, CDR1 is SGHRS and CDR2 YFSETQ. The CDR3 is 18 amino acids. With V trimmed by 0 bases and J by 3 bases, 10 bases remained unmatched. CDR3 sequence (DNA): TGCGCCAGCAGCTTGGGAGAGACTAGCGGGAGTTGGGTCTACGAGCAGTACTTC. Translating gives CASSLGETSGSWVYEQYF.

The chain employs TRBV7-9 and TRBJ2-7, with D possibly being TRBD1 (6 bases). Trimming took off 5 bases at V and 4 bases at J, with 15 bases between the two ends. CDR1 and CDR2 (germline): SEHNR, FQNEAQ (reference sequence). The CDR3 consists of 14 residues. The chain's CDR3 is CASSPPGQSYEQYF. CDR3 nucleotide sequence: TGTGCCAGCAGCCCACCGGGACAAAGTTACGAGCAGTACTTC.

The V and J genes are TRBV29-1 and TRBJ2-3; D gene uncertain. The CDR3 contains 14 residues. The V end was cut by 3 bases, the J end by 0 bases, with 10 bases between. Germline V gene sequence: CDR1 SQVTM, CDR2 ANQGSEA. The DNA for the CDR3 is TGCAGCGTTGACCACGGTACTAGCACAGATACGCAGTATTTT. The encoded protein is CSVDHGTSTDTQYF.

The count of this clone is one. The chain carries TRBV18 and TRBJ2-6; D is unclear. The V end lost 8 bases, the J end lost 4 bases, and 12 bases lay between the germline ends. This CDR3 has 14 residues. Germline loops: CDR1 KGHSH, CDR2 LQKENI. CDR3 in amino acids: CASRVGPGANVLTF. Written as DNA, the CDR3 is TGTGCCAGCCGCGTTGGGCCAGGGGCCAACGTCCTGACTTTC.

J is TRBJ2-1 and V is TRBV2; TRBD2 aligns across 10 bases. Looked up from germline, CDR1 is SNHLY and CDR2 is FYNNEI. This CDR3 has 16 amino acids. The ends lost 5 bases at V and 6 bases at J; junction bases unmatched: 10. CDR3 sequence: CASSSPVSGRANEQFF. The CDR3 bases are TGTGCCAGCAGTTCTCCTGTGAGCGGGAGGGCCAATGAGCAGTTCTTC.

This clone was seen more than once but under ten times. The chain employs TRBV6-6 and TRBJ2-7; the match to TRBD2 covers 8 bases. The junction had 9 bases not matched to a gene; V was cut back by 2 bases and J by 6 bases. The germline gives CDR1 MNHNY, CDR2 SVGAGI (reference sequence). The CDR3 extends over 15 amino acids. The DNA of the CDR3 is TGTGCCAGCAGTTACGGCGGGACTAGGTCGGTCGAGCAGTACTTC. Amino acids: CASSYGGTRSVEQYF.

The V and J genes are TRBV5-1 and TRBJ1-1; 7 bases agree with TRBD1. V was clipped by 0 bases and J by 0 bases; unmatched bases: 11. The CDR3 extends over 18 amino acids. Germline CDR1 SGHRS, CDR2 YFSETQ. In DNA form, the CDR3 reads TGCGCCAGCAGCTTGGAGGAGGGGGCTAGGTTTATGAACACTGAAGCTTTCTTT. This gives the protein CASSLEEGARFMNTEAFF.

The DNA for the CDR3 is TGCGCCAGCAGCCAAGTCTCAGCGGATCAGCCCCAGCATTTT. Its translation: CASSQVSADQPQHF. This chain connects TRBV4-1 to TRBJ1-5; D remains ambiguous. CDR1 and CDR2 (germline): MGHRA, YSYEKL. With 1 base removed from V and 5 bases from J, the gap between germline ends came to 9 bases. The CDR3 is made up of 14 amino acids.

This clone was seen more than once but under ten times. The chain combines TRBV7-8 with TRBJ2-7, with 7 nucleotides matching TRBD1. The germline CDR1 and CDR2 sequences are SGHVS and FQNEAQ. Unmatched junction bases numbered 9, after V lost 1 base and J lost 3 bases. CDR3 length: 16 amino acids. The CDR3 loop reads CASSLGETGRFYEQYF. CDR3 bases: TGTGCCAGCAGCTTAGGGGAGACAGGGAGATTCTACGAGCAGTACTTC.

The chain couples TRBV7-2 to TRBJ1-1; 7 nucleotides agree with TRBD1. The V gene end was trimmed by 5 bases and the J gene end by 0 bases; junction bases not matched to a gene: 6. Germline lookup yields CDR1 SGHTA and CDR2 FQGNSA. This CDR3 has 15 amino acids. The DNA for the CDR3 is TGTGCCAGCAGCGTTACGGGACAGCTGAACACTGAAGCTTTCTTT. This encodes CASSVTGQLNTEAFF.